This T cell receptor beta chain is from a study of shared clonotypes between healthy human individuals. Turning to this clone: Other DNA sequences in this sample translate to the same CDR3.

Using immunoSEQ multiplex PCR, the repertoire was profiled, and TCRdb retains in-frame clones only, with some absent. The table shows roughly 2.5 million clones, with around 94% occurring only once. V shed 3 bases, J shed 4 bases, and the junction held 3 bases outside the gene matches. The germline CDR1 and CDR2 sequences are MGHRA and YSYEKL. The CDR3 loop spans 14 amino acids. The chain combines TRBV4-1 with TRBJ1-5; 7 bases fit TRBD1. What was sequenced was naive CD4+ T cells sorted from blood. Subset denoted: CD45RA+ positively selected. This clonotype was sampled from a man aged 18 to 30 in good health. CDR3 in DNA: TGCGCCAGCAGCCAGCCAGGGGGGAATCAGCCCCAGCATTTT. It codes for CASSQPGGNQPQHF.